This T cell receptor (beta chain) was sequenced for a study of tumor and adjacent non-tumor tissue in lung cancer listed by TCRdb under 2018. At the level of the whole study: The cohort included about a dozen adenocarcinoma, 2 squamous cell carcinoma and 1 small cell lung cancer patients. Ages among the roughly 15 patients ranged from about 31 to 85 years, there were roughly 10 men and 5 women, and disease was at TNM stage I to III. Sequencing generated a total of some 130 million productive TCRbeta reads, averaging around 4 million reads per sample. The study compared bulk TCRbeta repertoires between lung tumor tissue and matched distant non-tumor lung tissue from over twelve lung cancer patients. For each patient, one tumor sample and one normal lung sample were taken, giving a few dozen paired specimens that underwent TCRbeta CDR3 sequencing. Paper-wide results and their limitations: TCR diversity was significantly higher in younger patients, and greater tumor TCR diversity was associated with shorter overall survival and shorter disease-free survival. With only roughly 15 patients in the cohort, the authors noted that larger samples and more detailed clinical data are needed. Peripheral blood was not sequenced, so blood TCRbeta repertoires were not examined in the lung cancer patients of the study. TCR diversity (inverse Simpson) was significantly higher in tumor than in normal lung tissue (approximately 400 vs 170, P = 0.0075, Mann-Whitney U test). In normal lung, the top 100 clones accounted for a significantly larger cumulative share of the repertoire than in tumor tissue. The sequencing platform is not named in the methods, and unique molecular identifiers are not mentioned.

To note about this clonotype: The antigen it binds to is not known. An end of the junction differs from the germline gene, which may be a read error.

Receptors were amplified or captured by multiplex PCR. These reads were obtained on an Illumina HiSeq 2500. Following protocols modified from ARM-PCR, the researchers constructed TCRbeta libraries through three rounds of nested PCR with primers (Table S4). Before sequencing, PCR products of 200-500 bp were cut from the gel and purified using the QIAquick gel extraction kit. As for how the authors treated the data: Reads were cleaned with Trimmomatic, merged with FLASH into complete CDR3 sequences, and assigned to V(D)J germline segments with MiTCR. VDJtools was used to compute clonal diversity as the inverse Simpson's index. Productive reads were defined as in-frame sequences without a premature stop codon. Through fastp at Q25 and MiXCR, TCRdb rebuilt clones from the public reads, retaining in-frame beta chains. When rows share a CDR3 protein, they turn into one entry using the most common DNA and genes. These V and J calls are TCRdb output, not the study's own analysis. A total of 80,000 to 130,000 distinct CDR3 sequences appear in this sample, 50% to 70% of them only once. Roughly 19% of the sample is in the top ten clones.

RNA was isolated from bulk, unsorted tissue, and RNA quality was assessed with a NanoDrop ND-1000 and an Agilent 2100. The normal lung samples consisted of distant non-tumor tissue collected more than 3 cm from the tumor edge. All donors had newly diagnosed lung cancer, had not received prior chemotherapy, and were admitted for thoracic surgery in China between August and November 2014. Patients with previous radiotherapy or chemotherapy, or with another concurrent cancer, were excluded from the study. Surgical tissue pieces of about 1-2.2 cm3 were preserved in RNAlater solution and stored at -80 °C until use. CDR1 and CDR2 are read off the germline V gene as SGHAT and FQNNGV. From the cysteine through the phenylalanine, the CDR3 covers 18 amino acids. Left in the record is the CDR3 DNA by itself, 54 bases read in frame from the first base.

The sequence was collected from a man aged 30 to 45 with non-small cell lung cancer. This chain joins TRBV11-2 to TRBJ2-1; TRBD2 matches 10 bases in the middle. The sequenced sample consisted of distant non-tumor lung tissue. The CDR3 region reads CAGSLRVGLAGANNEQFF. The DNA reads as follows: TGTGCCGGCAGCTTACGGGTCGGGCTAGCGGGGGCCAACAATGAGCAGTTCTTC. Extended through the reference TRBV11-2 and TRBJ2-1 proteins, this CDR3 yields the full variable domain: EAGVAQSPRYKIIEKRQSVAFWCNPISGHATLYWYQQILGQGPKLLIQFQNNGVVDDSQLPKDRFSAERLKGVDSTLKIQPAKLEDSAVYLCAGSLRVGLAGANNEQFFGPGTRLTVL.